This T cell receptor beta chain emerged from a study of STAT5B mutations in CD4+ large granular lymphocyte leukemia. Overall study results and limits: About a quarter of private leukemic clonotypes occurred rarely in other patients' non-leukemic repertoires. 8/27 top patient clones versus 2/35 control clones were TRBV06-family.

Trimming cost V 4 bases and J 0 bases, with 22 bases left between them. Germline loops: CDR1 MNHNS, CDR2 SASEGT. CDR3 length: 19 residues. Sequencing was at survey level. In the original analysis: The detection floor for productive clonotype frequency was 2.59 x 10-5. The table came from immunoSEQ multiplex PCR; TCRdb's copy has only in-frame clones and leaves some out. Clone size and V and J calls were adopted from that table, with D and trimming inferred from the DNA. Of more than 2,500 clones listed, 79% are singletons. With respect to this clone: Its antigen remains unknown.

The rearrangement links TRBV6-1 to TRBJ1-5, with D possibly matching TRBD1 (6 bases). The sample taken for sequencing was PBMCs. This clonotype was obtained from a woman aged 70 to 79 with CD4+ T-cell large granular lymphocyte leukemia. The CDR3: CASSAKQGESGYSNQPQHF. The CDR3 DNA follows: TGTGCCAGCAGTGCCAAACAGGGCGAATCGGGATATAGCAATCAGCCCCAGCATTTT.